These 8 T cell receptor beta chains share one sample of origin, sequenced in a study of control samples from healthy donors and cancer patients. Produced via immunoSEQ multiplex PCR; TCRdb's table is partial and in-frame only. This table has roughly 45,000 clones, 70% to 90% appearing once. Sequencing was done on a sample of PBMCs. The receptors come from a woman aged 50 to 60 with lung cancer.

The rearrangement links TRBV5-3 to TRBJ1-3; D not resolved. TRBV5-3 is placed among ORFs of uncertain function. Trimming removed 0 bases at V and 0 bases at J, with 10 bases between. The CDR3 is 16 residues long. The CDR3 nucleotides are TGTGCCAGAAGCTTGGGATTCGCCTCCTCTGGAAACACCATATATTTT. Amino acid sequence: CARSLGFASSGNTIYF.

CDR3 sequence reads: CASSQDIGRGREQYF. CDR3 DNA: TGCGCCAGCAGCCAAGATATCGGCAGGGGTCGGGAGCAGTACTTC. The rearrangement uses TRBV4-3 and TRBJ2-7, with a weak D call TRBD1 (6 bases). Trimming took 0 bases from V and 7 from J, leaving 16 bases between them. This CDR3 has 15 amino acids. Germline CDR1 LGHNA, CDR2 YSLEER.

The V gene is TRBV6-2 or TRBV6-3, the J gene TRBJ2-5; D tentatively reads TRBD1 or TRBD2 (5 bases each). CDR3 size: 13 residues. Germline CDR1 MNHEY, CDR2 SVGEGT. Trimming pared 0 bases from V and 7 bases from J, leaving 9 bases between. Here the CDR3 DNA reads TGTGCCAGCAGTTACTCAGAGGGGATGACCCAGTACTTC. Amino acid sequence: CASSYSEGMTQYF.

The chain has TRBV21-1 and TRBJ2-7; no DNA check was done on the table's D call, TRBD1. TRBV21-1 is recorded as a pseudogene. CDR3 length: 18 amino acids. The CDR3: CASSKSLLNRDRPYEQYF. CDR3 coding DNA: TGTGCCAGCAGCAAAAGCTTATTGAACCGGGACAGGCCTTACGAGCAGTACTTC.

The chain uses TRBV4-1 and TRBJ1-2, with D tentatively TRBD1 (6 bases). Germline-derived CDR1 and CDR2 are MGHRA and YSYEKL. The CDR3 extends over 14 amino acids. Trimming cost V 6 bases and J 2 bases, with 13 bases left between them. The chain's CDR3 is CASRPGHLNYGYTF. DNA for the CDR3: TGCGCCAGCAGGCCGGGACACCTAAACTATGGCTACACCTTC.

This clone rates as medium-sized. The chain uses TRBV19 and TRBJ2-7; D is perhaps TRBD1 (6 bases). Germline CDR1 and CDR2: LNHDA and SQIVND (reference sequence). The V end lost 4 bases, the J end lost 2 bases, and 12 bases lay between the germline ends. The CDR3 has 14 residues. The CDR3 region has the DNA TGTGCCAGTAGTAAAGGAGGACAGACCTACGAGCAGTACTTC. This codes for CASSKGGQTYEQYF.

Notes on this clone: Compared with germline, one end of the junction differs, possibly owing to a read error. The genes are TRBV6-6 and TRBJ1-4; D unclear. Germline V gene sequence: CDR1 MNHNY, CDR2 SVGAGI (reference sequence). The CDR3 sequence is 14 residues long. Here the CDR3 DNA reads TGTGCCACCAGTCGGTCTACGGCTAATGAAAAACTGTTTTTT. As protein: CATSRSTANEKLFF.

The V gene is TRBV5-6, the J gene TRBJ1-1, with 7 bases that match TRBD1. V was clipped by 6 bases and J by 5 bases; unmatched bases: 10. CDR1 is SGHDT, CDR2 YYEEEE, per germline. The CDR3 runs to 14 residues. CDR3 DNA: TGTGCCAGCACCGGGGGAGGGGGCAGGACTGAAGCTTTCTTT. Translated, it gives CASTGGGGRTEAFF.